A selection of T cell receptor beta chains follows, all from one sample in a study of cytomegalovirus exposure and HLA in healthy donors. Sequenced by immunoSEQ multiplex PCR; TCRdb stores in-frame clones only, minus some. The table has about 140,000 clones, roughly 93% seen once. The sample taken for sequencing was PBMCs. These receptors were obtained from a man aged 18 to 29 in good health and CMV-seropositive. The CDR3 runs from the conserved cysteine through the conserved F or W. D genes are given only for firm matches. Rows give clone size only sometimes, using once, few, many, or a class for an expanded clone.

cdr3_nt cdr3_aa clone_size j_call v_call d_call cdr3_length
TGTGCCAGCAGTTTATCAGGTCTAAGCTCCTACGAGCAGTACTTC CASSLSGLSSYEQYF - TRBJ2-7 TRBV28 - 15
TGTGCCAGCAGCTCCGGACAGGCAGTCAGCACAGATACGCAGTATTTT CASSSGQAVSTDTQYF - TRBJ2-3 TRBV7-4 TRBD1 16
TGCGCCAGCAGCCACCCGGGACTAGCGGGACATGAGCAGTTCTTC CASSHPGLAGHEQFF - TRBJ2-1 TRBV4-1 TRBD2 15
TGTGCCAGCAAACAGGGGGCGAACACTGAAGCTTTCTTT CASKQGANTEAFF - TRBJ1-1 TRBV2 TRBD1 13
TGTGCCAGCTCACCCGGGAGGACCGGGGAGCTGTTTTTT CASSPGRTGELFF - TRBJ2-2 TRBV18 TRBD2 13
TGCAGCGTTGAAGATCGGGGCGGGGAAGACAATGAGCAGTTCTTC CSVEDRGGEDNEQFF - TRBJ2-1 TRBV29-1 - 15
TGCGCCAGCAGCCAAGAGGGGACTAGCGTTCGGACAGATACGCAGTATTTT CASSQEGTSVRTDTQYF - TRBJ2-3 TRBV4-1 TRBD2 17
TGTGCCACCAGCAGAGGGCTCCCCGGGGGGACTAGCGGGGCGGAGCTGTTTTTT CATSRGLPGGTSGAELFF - TRBJ2-2 TRBV15 TRBD2 18
TGTGCCAGCAGTTACTGGGGACAGGGGGCTGACTATGGCTACACCTTC CASSYWGQGADYGYTF - TRBJ1-2 TRBV6-5 TRBD1 16
TGCGCCAGCAGCAGCGGGAGCTCCTACAATGAGCAGTTCTTC CASSSGSSYNEQFF - TRBJ2-1 TRBV5-1 TRBD2 14
TGTGCCAGCAGCAACTTAGCGGGAGGACTCACGCATACGCAGTATTTT CASSNLAGGLTHTQYF - TRBJ2-3 TRBV7-6 TRBD2 16
TGTGTCAGCAGTTTATCGGGACTAGGTCATGAGCAGTTCTTC CVSSLSGLGHEQFF - TRBJ2-1 TRBV27 TRBD2 14
TGTGCCAGCAGTTTAGAGCGGGAGGTTCTGAACACCGGGGAGCTGTTTTTT CASSLEREVLNTGELFF - TRBJ2-2 TRBV28 TRBD2 17
TGTGCCAGCAGTGAAGGCGGCTACAATGAGCAGTTCTTC CASSEGGYNEQFF - TRBJ2-1 TRBV2 - 13
TGTGCCAGCTATGACCCACTGGAGGCTAACTATGGCTACACCTTC CASYDPLEANYGYTF - TRBJ1-2 TRBV28 - 15
TGTGCCAGCAGCCAGGGGACAACCTACAATGAGCAGTTCTTC CASSQGTTYNEQFF few TRBJ2-1 TRBV2 - 14
TGTGCCAGCAGCTTAATGGGGACTCTGGGCAACTATGGCTACACCTTC CASSLMGTLGNYGYTF - TRBJ1-2 TRBV7-9 - 16
TGTGCCAGCAGCACAACCGGGACAGAGAATTCACCCCTCCACTTT CASSTTGTENSPLHF - TRBJ1-6 TRBV9 TRBD1 15
TGCGCCAGCAGCCAAGGTGTGACAGGGGGGGTGAACATTCAGTACTTC CASSQGVTGGVNIQYF - TRBJ2-4 TRBV4-1 TRBD1 16
TGTGCCAGCAGCTTGTCCGGGAGTTTCGGTGGCTACACCTTC CASSLSGSFGGYTF - TRBJ1-2 TRBV5-6 - 14
TGTGCCAGCAGCGTAAACCCGGGACTAGCGGGATGGAGCTCCTACAATGAGCAGTTCTTC CASSVNPGLAGWSSYNEQFF - TRBJ2-1 TRBV9 TRBD2 20
TGCGCCAGCAGCTTCTCCCTGGCACAGGGTTACAATGAGCAGTTCTTC CASSFSLAQGYNEQFF once TRBJ2-1 TRBV5-1 - 16
TGTGCCAGCAGTCCGGGACAAACTAATGAAAAACTGTTTTTT CASSPGQTNEKLFF - TRBJ1-4 TRBV2 - 14
TGTGCCAGCAAGGACAGGGATGCTGAAAAACTGTTTTTT CASKDRDAEKLFF - TRBJ1-4 TRBV19 TRBD1 13
TGTGCCAGCAGCCCCCGACAGGGCTATGGCTACACCTTC CASSPRQGYGYTF - TRBJ1-2 TRBV7-2 TRBD1 13
TGTGCCAGCAGCTTAGGCCTAGGACTAGCGGGAGCAGAGACCCAGTACTTC CASSLGLGLAGAETQYF - TRBJ2-5 TRBV13 TRBD2 17
TGTGCCAGTACCCCCAGACACATAAACACCGGGGAGCTGTTTTTT CASTPRHINTGELFF - TRBJ2-2 TRBV19 - 15
TGTGCCAGTATGGTGAGCGCCAATGAGCAGTTCTTC CASMVSANEQFF once TRBJ2-1 TRBV19 - 12
TGTGCCAGCAGCCGGGACAGAAATAATTCACCCCTCCACTTT CASSRDRNNSPLHF - TRBJ1-6 TRBV6-6 TRBD1 14
TGTGCCAGCAGTCACACAGGGGACGAGCAGTACTTC CASSHTGDEQYF - TRBJ2-7 TRBV7-6 TRBD1 12
TGCGCCAGCAGCACACGGACGAGGAGGGCCTACAATGAGCAGTTCTTC CASSTRTRRAYNEQFF - TRBJ2-1 TRBV5-1 - 16
TGTGCCTGGAGTAAGGGGGCTAGCACAGATACGCAGTATTTT CAWSKGASTDTQYF - TRBJ2-3 TRBV30 TRBD1 14
TGCAGCGTTGAAAAGGGGGCCCACACTGAAGCTTTCTTT CSVEKGAHTEAFF - TRBJ1-1 TRBV29-1 TRBD1 13
TGTGCCAGCAGCACCGGACCCTCTAGCGGGAGAGGGGATACGCAGTATTTT CASSTGPSSGRGDTQYF - TRBJ2-3 TRBV7-9 TRBD2 17
TGTGCCAGCAGCGACATGACAGGGGTTTTCAAAAACATTCAGTACTTC CASSDMTGVFKNIQYF once TRBJ2-4 TRBV28 TRBD1 16
TGTGCCTGTCTGGTGGGAGGCCTCACAGATACGCAGTATTTT CACLVGGLTDTQYF - TRBJ2-3 TRBV30 - 14
TGTGCCAGCAGTTCCCAGCGGGGTGAGCAGTTCTTC CASSSQRGEQFF - TRBJ2-1 TRBV6-6 TRBD2 12
TGTGCCTGGAGTCGATCACTAGGCTGGTACGAGCAGTACTTC CAWSRSLGWYEQYF - TRBJ2-7 TRBV30 - 14
TGTGCCAGCAGCTTAATGAAGCAGGGCGACGGGGAGCTGTTTTTT CASSLMKQGDGELFF - TRBJ2-2 TRBV5-4 - 15
TGTGCCAGCAGAGGACAGCCTAATCAGCCCCAGCATTTT CASRGQPNQPQHF - TRBJ1-5 TRBV2 - 13
TGTGCCAGCAGTTTCGGGGAGAGGAGCCCCTTCACAGATACGCAGTATTTT CASSFGERSPFTDTQYF - TRBJ2-3 TRBV28 - 17
TGTGCCAGCAGTGATTTAGGGGTCGTCCGTGGCTACACCTTC CASSDLGVVRGYTF once TRBJ1-2 TRBV2 - 14